The 25 T cell receptor beta chains listed next were all sequenced from one sample in a study of early T cells in non-severe SARS-CoV-2 infection. TCRdb processed the 5' RACE reads anew with MiXCR; each CDR3 protein has one entry. The sample holds 70,000 to 95,000 distinct CDR3 sequences, around a tenth seen once. Sequencing was done on a sample of whole blood. Receptors were obtained from an adult who was a healthcare worker with PCR-confirmed SARS-CoV-2 infection or an uninfected control (not recorded which).

This clonotype was detected ten times or more. This chain joins TRBV28 and TRBJ2-7; TRBD2 is a possible D gene (6 bases). In germline, CDR1 is MDHEN, CDR2 SYDVKM. The CDR3 extends over 14 amino acids. V was cut by 4 bases and J by 2 bases, with 12 bases left in between. The CDR3 region has the DNA TGTGCCAGCAGTTATGAGGGAGGAACCTACGAGCAGTACTTC. Encoded protein: CASSYEGGTYEQYF.

Many counts were recorded for this clonotype. The V gene is TRBV20-1, the J gene TRBJ2-3, with D perhaps assigned TRBD1 or TRBD2 (5 bases each). CDR1 is DFQATT, CDR2 SNEGSKA, per germline (reference sequence). V was trimmed by 3 bases and J by 4 bases, leaving 23 bases between them. This CDR3 spans 17 amino acids. This CDR3 is CSASKGDATPTADTQYF. The CDR3 DNA reads TGCAGTGCTAGTAAAGGGGACGCGACGCCTACCGCAGATACGCAGTATTTT.

The count of this clonotype is one. Written as DNA, the CDR3 is TGTGCCAGCACCACCTCCAGGGACGGCGAGCAGTACTTC. Translated: CASTTSRDGEQYF. V is TRBV11-1 and J is TRBJ2-7; D tentatively fits TRBD1 or TRBD2 (5 bases each). This CDR3 region has 13 residues. The V end was cut by 7 bases, the J end by 6 bases, with 16 bases between. From germline, CDR1 is SGHAT and CDR2 FQDESV (reference sequence).

The chain carries TRBV12-3 or TRBV12-4 and TRBJ1-5, with D hard to call. The V gene lost 6 bases and the J gene lost 0 bases, with 12 bases spanning the gap. The CDR3 spans 15 residues. CDR3 sequence (DNA): TGTGCCAGCAGACCAGACACAATTAGCAATCAGCCCCAGCATTTT. Translating it yields CASRPDTISNQPQHF.

In its sample, this clonotype was seen a few times. The V call is TRBV20-1, the J call TRBJ2-7; D call uncertain. Germline CDR1 reads DFQATT; CDR2 reads SNEGSKA (reference sequence). Trimming pared 8 bases from V and 5 bases from J, leaving 22 bases between. The length of the CDR3 is 14 residues. The CDR3 sequence is CSSPGKSDYDEQYF. The CDR3 coding sequence is TGCAGTTCCCCTGGGAAGTCGGATTACGACGAGCAGTACTTC.

This clonotype has a handful of counts. The chain recombines TRBV6-2 or TRBV6-3 with TRBJ1-5; D call uncertain. Trimming removed 2 bases from V and 4 bases from J, with 15 bases in between. There are 16 residues in the CDR3. CDR1 is MNHEY, CDR2 SVGEGT, per germline. CDR3 amino acids: CASSYVGPIRNQPQHF. CDR3 in DNA: TGTGCCAGCAGTTACGTGGGCCCGATCCGGAATCAGCCCCAGCATTTT.

This clonotype occurred a few times. V is TRBV5-1 and J is TRBJ1-6; TRBD1 aligns across 7 bases. J gave up 3 bases and V 7 bases, and 7 bases lay outside the gene matches. Germline values: CDR1 SGHRS, CDR2 YFSETQ. The CDR3 is 15 amino acids. DNA of the CDR3: TGCGCCAGCGCTACAGGGGATAACTATAATTCACCCCTCCACTTT. Residues: CASATGDNYNSPLHF.

V gene TRBV6-2 or TRBV6-3 combines with J gene TRBJ2-5; D is possibly TRBD1 (5 bases). The CDR3 length is 16 residues. V shed 5 bases and J shed 2 bases, with 18 bases lying between them. Germline V gives CDR1 MNHEY, CDR2 SVGEGT. The CDR3: CASSPAGLRLQETQYF. The DNA for the CDR3 is TGTGCCAGCAGTCCTGCAGGGCTGCGGTTGCAAGAGACCCAGTACTTC.

V gene TRBV7-3 combines with J gene TRBJ2-2, with D perhaps matching TRBD2 (6 bases). Germline CDR1 SGHTA, CDR2 FQGTGA. The CDR3 has 15 amino acids. Trimming removed 5 bases at V and 2 bases at J, with 12 bases between. This CDR3 is CASSPGTFNTGELFF. The CDR3 region has the DNA TGTGCCAGCAGCCCGGGGACTTTCAACACCGGGGAGCTGTTTTTT.

The chain links TRBV20-1 to TRBJ2-3, with D perhaps matching TRBD1 (6 bases). Germline V lookup: CDR1 DFQATT, CDR2 SNEGSKA (reference sequence). The CDR3 spans 16 residues. V lost 6 bases and J 1 base, leaving 20 bases between the germline ends. The CDR3, as DNA: TGCAGTGCGAGTCCCCTAGGGGGAGACCGCACAGATACGCAGTATTTT. As protein: CSASPLGGDRTDTQYF.

This clonotype was seen at least ten times. The J gene is TRBJ2-1, the V gene TRBV11-1; no firm D call. The CDR3 spans 11 residues. The germline V and J ends were trimmed by 4 bases and 10 bases, with 8 bases remaining between them. Per germline, CDR1 SGHAT and CDR2 FQDESV (reference sequence). Here the CDR3 DNA reads TGTGCCAGCAGCTCCCCCGGGGAGCAGTTCTTC. It encodes CASSSPGEQFF.

This clonotype was found many times. The rearrangement uses TRBV7-2 and TRBJ2-1, with 15 nucleotides matching TRBD2. V lost 4 bases, J lost 9 bases, and 13 bases stayed unmatched. The germline CDR1 and CDR2 sequences are SGHTA and FQGNSA. CDR3 size: 18 residues. Here the CDR3 DNA reads TGTGCCAGCAGCTCCCATCTTGCGGGACTAGCGGGAGGTTTTGAGCAGTTCTTC. Amino acids: CASSSHLAGLAGGFEQFF.

This clonotype was counted a few times. The rearrangement links TRBV20-1 to TRBJ2-2, with TRBD1 matching 7 bases. Germline trimming cut 1 base from V and 3 bases from J; bases unmatched to any gene: 5. There are 15 residues in the CDR3. Germline V gene data show CDR1 as DFQATT and CDR2 as SNEGSKA (reference sequence). CDR3: CSARVQGSDTGELFF. CDR3 coding DNA: TGCAGTGCTAGAGTACAGGGGTCCGACACCGGGGAGCTGTTTTTT.

Many counts were recorded for this clonotype. This rearrangement joins TRBV20-1 to TRBJ2-5; 9 bases fit TRBD2. In germline, CDR1 is DFQATT, CDR2 SNEGSKA (reference sequence). The CDR3 extends over 17 amino acids. Germline trimming cut 4 bases from V and 5 bases from J; bases unmatched to any gene: 17. This CDR3 is CSAMGLFPGLAHETQYF. The DNA for the CDR3 is TGCAGTGCTATGGGCCTATTCCCGGGACTAGCCCACGAGACCCAGTACTTC.

In its sample, this clonotype was seen many times. The chain couples TRBV5-1 to TRBJ2-5; 7 bases are a match to TRBD2. From germline, CDR1 is SGHRS and CDR2 YFSETQ. V gave up 7 bases and J gave up 2 bases; unmatched junction bases: 11. The CDR3 consists of 15 residues. The CDR3 DNA sequence: TGCGCCAGCGGGTCTAGCGGACTGGGACAAGAGACCCAGTACTTC. Protein product: CASGSSGLGQETQYF.

At least ten counts were recorded for this clonotype. The CDR3 spells CASSDARSGANVLTF. CDR3 in DNA: TGTGCCAGCAGTGACGCCCGCTCCGGGGCCAACGTCCTGACTTTC. V gene TRBV6-4 combines with J gene TRBJ2-6; D unresolved. Per the germline V gene, CDR1 is MRHNA and CDR2 is SNTAGT. Trimming shortened V by 2 bases and J by 4 bases, and 9 bases separated the two germline ends. The CDR3 length is 15 residues.

This clonotype occurred many times. The chain combines TRBV6-5 with TRBJ2-7; 8 positions agree with TRBD2. V gave up 0 bases and J gave up 6 bases; unmatched junction bases: 7. Germline values: CDR1 MNHEY, CDR2 SVGAGI. This CDR3 spans 15 amino acids. The CDR3 DNA follows: TGTGCCAGCAGTTACTCGTCGGGAGCGGGGGTCGAGCAGTACTTC. It translates to CASSYSSGAGVEQYF.

V is TRBV11-2 and J is TRBJ2-1; no reliable D call. The germline V gene has CDR1 SGHAT and CDR2 FQNNGV. The V end lost 2 bases, the J end lost 4 bases, and 6 bases lay between the germline ends. The CDR3 is made up of 13 amino acids. The DNA of the CDR3 is TGTGCCAGCAGCTTACAGGTTTACAATGAGCAGTTCTTC. It codes for CASSLQVYNEQFF.

This clonotype was seen at least ten times. The J gene is TRBJ2-2, the V gene TRBV9, with 11 positions matching TRBD2. CDR3 length: 15 residues. V dropped 5 bases and J dropped 4; count of bases not matched to a gene: 4. Germline V lookup: CDR1 SGDLS, CDR2 YYNGEE. The CDR3 DNA is TGTGCCAGCAGTCAGGGGACTAGCGGCACCGGGGAGCTGTTTTTT. Translating gives CASSQGTSGTGELFF.

This rearrangement joins TRBV5-1 to TRBJ2-5; possible D gene TRBD2, 5 bases. V was trimmed by 6 bases and J by 5 bases, leaving 17 bases between them. CDR3 length: 14 residues. Germline assignment: CDR1 SGHRS and CDR2 YFSETQ. In DNA form, the CDR3 reads TGCGCCAGCACTCGGGGTGAGGGCTTGGAGACCCAGTACTTC. This codes for CASTRGEGLETQYF.

This clonotype has at least ten counts. The J gene is TRBJ2-1, the V gene TRBV7-9; the D gene could be TRBD1 or TRBD2 (5 bases each). CDR1 and CDR2 from the germline V gene are SEHNR and FQNEAQ (reference sequence). V shed 5 bases and J shed 7 bases, with 12 bases lying between them. This CDR3 comprises 13 residues. CDR3 sequence: CASSLTRGNEQFF. The CDR3 coding sequence is TGTGCCAGCAGCCTGACGAGGGGAAATGAGCAGTTCTTC.

This CDR3 is CSADGTSETQYF. The CDR3 nucleotides are TGCAGTGCTGACGGGACTAGTGAGACCCAGTACTTC. V and J are TRBV20-1 and TRBJ2-5, with TRBD2 identical over 8 bases. Germline CDR1 reads DFQATT; CDR2 reads SNEGSKA (reference sequence). Trimming at V came to 5 bases and at J to 5 bases, leaving 4 bases not matched to a gene. The CDR3 is 12 residues long.

This clonotype was counted ten times or more. The J gene is TRBJ2-5, the V gene TRBV6-4; TRBD2 aligns across 15 bases. V dropped 6 bases and J dropped 2; count of bases not matched to a gene: 10. The CDR3 covers 18 residues. Looked up from germline, CDR1 is MRHNA and CDR2 is SNTAGT. CDR3 in amino acids: CASSGLAGGGLDQETQYF. The CDR3 DNA reads TGTGCCAGCAGCGGACTAGCGGGAGGGGGCTTGGATCAAGAGACCCAGTACTTC.

The chain uses TRBV28 and TRBJ2-3, with 8 nucleotides matching TRBD2. The germline V gene has CDR1 MDHEN and CDR2 SYDVKM. J lost 1 base, V lost 4 bases, and 7 bases had no gene match. This CDR3 has 16 amino acids. The CDR3 coding sequence is TGTGCCAGCAGTTCCCCGACTAGCGCCCGCACAGATACGCAGTATTTT. It specifies CASSSPTSARTDTQYF.

This clonotype was seen at least ten times. The chain recombines TRBV30 with TRBJ2-3; 7 positions agree with TRBD2. V gave up 4 bases and J gave up 2 bases; unmatched junction bases: 6. The CDR3 contains 14 residues. Germline CDR1 is GTSNPN and CDR2 is SVGIG (reference sequence). This CDR3 is CAWTREVPTDTQYF. The CDR3 bases are TGTGCCTGGACACGGGAGGTTCCCACAGATACGCAGTATTTT.